This record covers a single T cell receptor beta chain. This specimen comes from a study of response to subunit inactivated influenza vaccine. The CDR3 extends over 15 amino acids. Per germline, CDR1 MNHEY and CDR2 SMNVEV (reference sequence). V was cut by 4 bases and J by 4 bases, with 14 bases left in between. TCRdb reprocessed the RT-PCR reads via MiXCR and lists one record per CDR3 protein. The table records about 190,000 distinct CDR3 sequences, approximately 14% of them present only once. Sequencing used CD8+ T cells sorted from PBMCs, obtained about 5 days after vaccination. The clonotype was recovered from a man aged 50 to 59 who received an inactivated influenza vaccine. The chain carries TRBV27 and TRBJ1-5; the D is unclear. The CDR3: CASSSDRTANQPQHF. CDR3 nucleotides: TGTGCCAGCAGTTCCGATCGGACCGCTAATCAGCCCCAGCATTTT.